This T cell receptor beta chain appears in the sequencing data of a study of T cell responses to AZD1222 COVID-19 vaccine (dated by TCRdb to the early 2020s). The study in broad terms: AZD1222 recipients whose second dose came at about 4 weeks and those whose second dose came at about 12 weeks were combined into one group, since spike-specific TCR depth and breadth did not differ between the two schedules. TCR sequencing covered some 240 trial participants: around 210 given two doses of AZD1222 and 26 given two doses of MenACWY control vaccine. Trial participants were enrolled into age subgroups of 18-55, 56-69 and 70-plus years, which contained roughly 140, 27 and 60 TCR-sequenced participants, respectively. Results and caveats for the whole study, not just this receptor: CD4 TCRs associated with the vaccine covered the entire spike protein, and the dominant responses were in regions 160-218 and 743-854. After two AZD1222 doses, spike-specific TCR breadth and depth were significantly higher than at day 0 and than in MenACWY recipients. Participants were mostly white British, with more females than males. The authors suggested clonal diversity may have been underestimated. Conclusions about previously exposed vaccinees are limited because only five to seven AZD1222 recipients were SARS-CoV-2 seropositive at baseline. The 56-69-year group was small, and its depth increase did not reach significance, likely because of low power. No day 14 peak-response samples were available, so repertoires were characterized only after the peak T cell response. Reportedly, almost half of the unique spike-specific TCRs recognized epitopes lying outside the regions that are mutated in the B.1.351 and B.1.1.7 variants.

The CDR3 regions of human TCRbeta chains were subjected to immunosequencing. In the original analysis: Repertoire TCRs were checked for matches against a reference library of SARS-CoV-2-specific TCRs that had been generated using the MIRA antigen-specificity platform. Breadth was defined as the fraction of unique TCRs that were SARS-CoV-2-associated, and depth was defined as the fraction of total T cells that were SARS-CoV-2-associated. Using the MIRA data, each spike-specific TCR was assigned both to the spike region to which the TCR was reactive and to a CD4 or CD8 class. Log10-transformed breadth and depth values were compared by one-way ANOVA with Sidak's multiple comparisons tests. This is the immuneACCESS table as TCRdb keeps it, with only in-frame sequences that have V and J called. A part of the clones is gone; compared with another copy, unresolved V genes explain less than half, and the rest is unexplained. From that table come the V and J calls and clone size; the DNA was used to work out D and trimming. The sample yields some 170,000 clones; just over 90% were counted once. Of the sample, less than 3% is held by the ten largest clones.

Reading from cysteine to phenylalanine, the CDR3 counts 14 amino acids. This entry keeps only the CDR3 DNA: 42 bases, framed from base 1. V is pared back by 3 bases and J by 3 bases, with 12 bases lying between the germline termini. CDR1 SGHNT and CDR2 YYREEE are derived from the germline V gene (reference sequence). According to the study, the label for this sample's time point signals: baseline before first vaccination. Vaccinee samples came from UK trials COV001 and COV002, including a single-blind randomized controlled phase 2/3 trial of AZD1222 (ChAdOx1 nCoV-19) in healthy adults. Trial participant PBMC samples were collected at day 0 and day 28 after the second dose for TCRbeta chain sequencing. About this clone: There is no known antigen for this receptor. Per-base quality was not reported, and no clone a single base away is much larger than it.

The sequencing used peripheral blood, collected on day 0 of AZD1222 vaccination. The source of this sequence is an adult in good health. The sequence joins TRBV5-4 to TRBJ1-1; TRBD1 is perhaps the D gene, given 5 matching bases. The CDR3 reads CASSWGVRDTEAFF. The nucleotide sequence is TGTGCCAGCAGCTGGGGGGTCAGGGACACTGAAGCTTTCTTT.